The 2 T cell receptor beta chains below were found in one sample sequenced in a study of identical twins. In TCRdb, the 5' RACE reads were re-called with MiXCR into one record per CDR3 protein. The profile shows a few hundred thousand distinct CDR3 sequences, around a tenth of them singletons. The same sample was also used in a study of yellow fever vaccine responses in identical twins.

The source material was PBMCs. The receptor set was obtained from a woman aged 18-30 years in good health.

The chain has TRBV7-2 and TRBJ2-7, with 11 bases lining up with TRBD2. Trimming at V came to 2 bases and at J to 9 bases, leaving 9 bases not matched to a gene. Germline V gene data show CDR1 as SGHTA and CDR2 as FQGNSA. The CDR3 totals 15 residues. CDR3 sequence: CASSLTSGSRQAQYF. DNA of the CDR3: TGTGCCAGCAGCTTAACTAGCGGGAGTAGGCAGGCGCAGTACTTC.

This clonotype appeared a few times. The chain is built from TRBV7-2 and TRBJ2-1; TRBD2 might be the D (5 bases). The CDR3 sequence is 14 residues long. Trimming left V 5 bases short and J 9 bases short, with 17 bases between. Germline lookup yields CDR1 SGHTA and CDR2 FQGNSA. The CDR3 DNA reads TGTGCCAGCAGCACTGGAGGATCCGGAGGTGAGCAGTTCTTC. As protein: CASSTGGSGGEQFF.